This T cell receptor (beta chain) is from a study of blood T cell repertoires in COVID-19. Assay: immunoSEQ multiplex PCR; the TCRdb copy retains only in-frame clones and omits some. This sample has about 230,000 clones; 80% to 90% occur once, and the top ten carry more than 3%. This sequence was found in a woman in her twenties or thirties who had been exposed to COVID-19. Sequencing was performed on PBMCs or T cells enriched from blood (not recorded which).

CDR3 sequence: CASSRDSLGELFF. CDR3 DNA sequence: TGTGCCAGCAGTCGGGACTCCCTAGGAGAGCTGTTTTTT. The rearrangement uses TRBV12-3 or TRBV12-4 and TRBJ2-2, with D possibly being TRBD2 (6 bases). The CDR3 runs to 13 residues. Trimming cost V 5 bases and J 11 bases, with 15 bases left between them.